This T cell receptor beta chain came from a study of T cell repertoires in cytomegalovirus infection. The overall study: Public TCR beta signatures marked donors with CMV infection and the matching HLA. Study-wide findings and caveats: Individuals carrying CMV plus the relevant HLA were identified by cumulative frequency of public TCR beta families.

CDR3 length equals 15 residues. CDR1 and CDR2 (germline): MDHEN, SYDVKM. Trimming took off 4 bases at V and 5 bases at J, with 16 bases between the two ends. TCRdb re-called the reads through MiXCR, storing one row per CDR3 protein. This sample carries fewer than 550,000 distinct CDR3 sequences, about 17% of them seen once, and the ten largest clones take 20% to 30%. A remark on this clonotype: Antigen: not known. Just one base apart from a much larger clone, this may be a read error.

This receptor was taken from a human donor in good health (CMV status not recorded). Some clones in this sample may be carry-over from other donors' samples. The chain carries TRBV28 and TRBJ2-3; no firm D call. Sequencing was performed on CD8+ T cells from PBMCs. The DNA of the CDR3 is TGTGCCAGCAGTTCCCTAGTGGAGAAAGAAGATACGCAGTATTTT. It encodes CASSSLVEKEDTQYF.